In this sample, the clone carrying this T cell receptor (beta chain) turned up many times. Unique molecular identifiers were incorporated into the prepared TCRbeta library. TCRdb ran MiXCR on the PCR reads and lists one entry per CDR3 protein. The sample has some 640,000 distinct CDR3 sequences; approximately 15% are singletons. The data stem from a study of T-cell reconstitution after alpha-beta-depleted transplantation in children. Sequenced here: PBMCs from the stem cell graft donor, sampled from the stem cell graft. The source is a human donor who donated a stem cell graft to a child with acute myeloid leukemia.

CDR3 in amino acids: CSVGQGSTDTQYF. The CDR3 DNA is TGCAGCGTTGGACAGGGGAGCACAGATACGCAGTATTTT. The chain uses TRBV29-1 and TRBJ2-3; TRBD1 aligns across 8 bases. The CDR3 consists of 13 residues. V lost 4 bases to trimming and J lost 0 bases; unmatched junction nucleotides: 0. CDR1 and CDR2 (germline): SQVTM, ANQGSEA.